The TCR beta chain described here comes from a study of neurological immune-mediated disorders. Study-wide points: The study found no CDR3 amino acid sequences shared by expanded clones across subjects, suggesting private repertoires in all groups.

In its sample, this clonotype was seen many times. Its antigen is as yet unknown. A single record per CDR3 protein comes from TCRdb applying MiXCR to the 5' RACE reads. The sample comprises 70,000 or so distinct CDR3 sequences, 2.5% to 4% of which are singletons, and 4% to 6.5% rests with the top ten. The CDR3 is made up of 13 amino acids. Germline assignment: CDR1 SGHDN and CDR2 FVKESK. J gave up 9 bases and V 3 bases, and 7 bases lay outside the gene matches. The sample taken for sequencing was PBMCs. The sequence came from a woman between 50 and 59 years old with multiple sclerosis. The V and J genes are TRBV14 and TRBJ1-1; 7 nucleotides match TRBD1. CDR3 protein: CASSQGQRRQAFF. The CDR3 coding sequence is TGTGCCAGCAGCCAGGGACAGAGGAGACAAGCTTTCTTT.